The T cell receptor (beta chain) described here comes from a study of T cells in Graves' hyperthyroidism and ophthalmopathy. Study at large: The blood sample was taken at first diagnosis, before treatment began. Overall study findings and caveats: Also found in blood were most expanded thyroid clonotypes above 0.001.

RNA transcripts gave rise to amplified TCR beta CDR3 regions. HTBI primers drove first-round RT-PCR of the TCR CDR3. Each CDR3 protein is one row after TCRdb ran MiXCR on the multiplex PCR reads. The sample has some 620,000 distinct CDR3 sequences; roughly 17% are singletons. This clonotype has a count of ten or more. The antigen remains unidentified. V was clipped by 6 bases and J by 0 bases, with 12 bases between them. This CDR3 spans 14 amino acids. CDR1 MDHEN and CDR2 SYDVKM come from the germline V gene. The chain recombines TRBV28 with TRBJ2-7; D possibly corresponds to TRBD2 (6 bases). The sample was blood. The clonotype originates from a woman under 40 with Graves' hyperthyroidism. The CDR3 nucleotides read TGTGCCAGCAGGGGGGGAGCCCCCTCCTACGAGCAGTACTTC. Its translation: CASRGGAPSYEQYF. Together with reference TRBV28 and TRBJ2-7, the CDR3 gives the full variable domain: DVKVTQSSRYLVKRTGEKVFLECVQDMDHENMFWYRQDPGLGLRLIYFSYDVKMKEKGDIPEGYSVSREKKERFSLILESASTNQTSMYLCASRGGAPSYEQYFGPGTRLTVT.